This T cell receptor (beta chain) emerged from a study of T cell changes during pregnancy in multiple sclerosis. Germline trimming cut 5 bases from V and 2 bases from J; bases unmatched to any gene: 6. Germline values: CDR1 KGHSH, CDR2 LQKENI. CDR3 length: 15 residues. Repertoires were generated with immunoSEQ multiplex PCR, while TCRdb's copy carries only in-frame clones and drops some. This sample yields about 74,000 clones, of which roughly 90% are seen a single time; roughly 3.3% belongs to the top ten. The sample was peripheral blood, taken after pregnancy. The receptor was isolated from a female donor in good health, enrolled as a control in a pregnancy study. The genes are TRBV18 and TRBJ2-7, with 10 bases lining up with TRBD2. The CDR3, as DNA: TGTGCCAGCTCAGTACTAGCGGGGAATCCCTACGAGCAGTACTTC. Translation gives CASSVLAGNPYEQYF.